This T cell receptor (beta chain) was documented in a study of blood T cells in healthy people across ages. Trimming took off 4 bases at V and 1 base at J, with 7 bases between the two ends. Germline V gene lookup returns CDR1 LNHNV and CDR2 YYDKDF (reference sequence). This CDR3 is built from 14 residues. This clonotype was seen a handful of times. A J-beta primer mix and a sample-barcoded 5' primer were used in a second PCR of about 6 to 12 cycles. TCRdb passed the 5' RACE reads through MiXCR, listing each CDR3 protein once. The sample has about 680,000 distinct CDR3 sequences, over 45% seen once. This chain connects TRBV15 to TRBJ2-2; the D gene could be TRBD1 or TRBD2 (5 bases each). This sequence was found in a woman aged 55 to 70 in good health. Sequencing was performed on blood. The CDR3 DNA sequence: TGTGCCACCAGCATTGGGGGGAACACCGGGGAGCTGTTTTTT. It encodes CATSIGGNTGELFF.